The TCR beta chain described here comes from a study of T cell changes during pregnancy in multiple sclerosis. Germline V lookup: CDR1 SGDLS, CDR2 YYNGEE. This CDR3 is 14 amino acids long. V dropped 3 bases and J dropped 4 bases, with 11 bases sitting between them. Here immunoSEQ multiplex PCR was the method, and the copy in TCRdb shows in-frame clones only, minus some. Counted here are over 30,000 clones, 88% occurring once; the ten biggest clones make up less than 1.5%. This specimen was CD4+ T cells from peripheral blood mononuclear cells, taken before pregnancy. This clonotype originated in a female donor with multiple sclerosis, enrolled in a pregnancy study. The chain is built from TRBV9 and TRBJ1-5, with D possibly matching TRBD1 (6 bases). The CDR3 DNA is TGTGCCAGCAGCGGCCCGGACAGAAATCAGCCCCAGCATTTT. Translating gives CASSGPDRNQPQHF.